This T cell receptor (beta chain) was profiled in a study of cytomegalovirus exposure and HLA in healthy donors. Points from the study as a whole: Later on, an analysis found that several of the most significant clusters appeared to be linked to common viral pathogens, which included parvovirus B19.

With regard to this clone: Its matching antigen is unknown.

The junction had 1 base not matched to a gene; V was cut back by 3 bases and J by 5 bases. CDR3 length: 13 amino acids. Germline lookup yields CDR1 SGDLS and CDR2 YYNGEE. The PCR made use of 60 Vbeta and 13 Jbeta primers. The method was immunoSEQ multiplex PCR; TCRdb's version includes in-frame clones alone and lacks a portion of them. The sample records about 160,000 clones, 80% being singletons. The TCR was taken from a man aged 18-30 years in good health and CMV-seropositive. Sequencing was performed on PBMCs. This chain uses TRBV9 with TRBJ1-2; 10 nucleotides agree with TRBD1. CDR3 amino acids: CASSGGQGYGYTF. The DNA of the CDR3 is TGTGCCAGCAGCGGGGGACAGGGGTATGGCTACACCTTC. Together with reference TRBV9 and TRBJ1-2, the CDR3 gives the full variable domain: DSGVTQTPKHLITATGQRVTLRCSPRSGDLSVYWYQQSLDQGLQFLIQYYNGEERAKGNILERFSAQQFPDLHSELNLSSLELGDSALYFCASSGGQGYGYTFGSGTRLTVV.